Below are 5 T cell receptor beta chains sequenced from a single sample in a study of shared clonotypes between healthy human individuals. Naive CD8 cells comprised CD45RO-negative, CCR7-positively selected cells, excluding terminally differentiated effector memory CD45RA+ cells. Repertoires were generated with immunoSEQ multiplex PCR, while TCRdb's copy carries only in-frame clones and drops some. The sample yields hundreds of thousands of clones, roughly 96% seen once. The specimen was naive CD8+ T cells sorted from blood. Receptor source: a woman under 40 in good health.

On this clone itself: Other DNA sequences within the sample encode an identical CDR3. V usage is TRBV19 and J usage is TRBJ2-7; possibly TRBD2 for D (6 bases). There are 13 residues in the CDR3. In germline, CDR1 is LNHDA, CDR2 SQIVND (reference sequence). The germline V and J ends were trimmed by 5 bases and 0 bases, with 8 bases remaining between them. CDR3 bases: TGTGCCAGTAGTTTGGGAGGCTCCTACGAGCAGTACTTC. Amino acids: CASSLGGSYEQYF.

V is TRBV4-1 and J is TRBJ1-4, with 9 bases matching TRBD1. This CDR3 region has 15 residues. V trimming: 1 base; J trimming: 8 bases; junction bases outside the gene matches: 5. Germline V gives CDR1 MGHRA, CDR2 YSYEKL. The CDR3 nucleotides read TGCGCCAGCAGCCAAGTGTGGACAGGGGACGAAAAACTGTTTTTT. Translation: CASSQVWTGDEKLFF.

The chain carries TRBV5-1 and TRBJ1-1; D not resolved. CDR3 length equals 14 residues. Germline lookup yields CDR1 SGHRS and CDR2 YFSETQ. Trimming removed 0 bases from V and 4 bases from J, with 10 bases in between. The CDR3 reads CASSLEGGLTEAFF. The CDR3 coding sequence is TGCGCCAGCAGCTTGGAGGGCGGTCTCACTGAAGCTTTCTTT.

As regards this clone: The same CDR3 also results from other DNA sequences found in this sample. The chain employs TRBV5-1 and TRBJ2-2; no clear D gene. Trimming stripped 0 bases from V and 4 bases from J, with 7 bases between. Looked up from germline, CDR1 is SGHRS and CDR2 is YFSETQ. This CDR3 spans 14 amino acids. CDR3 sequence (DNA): TGCGCCAGCAGCTTGGCCGGCGGCACCGGGGAGCTGTTTTTT. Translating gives CASSLAGGTGELFF.

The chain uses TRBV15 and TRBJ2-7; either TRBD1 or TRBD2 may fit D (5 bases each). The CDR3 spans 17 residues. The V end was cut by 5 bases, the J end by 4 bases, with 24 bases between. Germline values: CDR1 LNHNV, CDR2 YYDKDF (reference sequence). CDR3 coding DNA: TGTGCCACCAGCCCTCCAATGGGGCAGGGAGCTTTGTACGAGCAGTACTTC. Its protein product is CATSPPMGQGALYEQYF.